The T cell receptor (beta chain) under discussion was sequenced for a study of T cell changes during pregnancy in multiple sclerosis. Clones were sequenced by immunoSEQ multiplex PCR, and TCRdb holds only the in-frame ones, with some missing. The profile shows over 50,000 clones, 89% of them singletons. The CDR3 loop spans 13 amino acids. In germline, CDR1 is SEHNR, CDR2 FQNEAQ (reference sequence). V was trimmed by 5 bases and J by 8 bases, leaving 13 bases between them. This TCR derives from a female donor with multiple sclerosis, enrolled in a pregnancy study. Sequenced here: peripheral blood, sampled after pregnancy. The gene calls are TRBV7-9 and TRBJ2-1; D perhaps matches TRBD2 (5 bases). CDR3 residues: CASSPSGGDEQFF. The CDR3 coding sequence is TGTGCCAGCAGCCCTTCTGGAGGAGATGAGCAGTTCTTC.